One and the same sample provided the 25 T cell receptor beta chains below, sequenced in a study of T cell responses to AZD1222 COVID-19 vaccine. The data were produced by immunoSEQ multiplex PCR, yet TCRdb's version contains in-frame clones alone and is incomplete. The sample lists under 200,000 clones; 88% were seen once. The specimen comprised peripheral blood, sampled 28 days after the second AZD1222 dose. The receptors stem from an adult who received the AZD1222 COVID-19 vaccine.

The CDR3 DNA reads TGTGCCAGCAGTGACGAGGCGGGGGGGGCCAACGTCCTGACTTTC. Translated, it gives CASSDEAGGANVLTF. This rearrangement joins TRBV6-4 to TRBJ2-6; possibly TRBD2 for D (6 bases). Trimming took off 2 bases at V and 4 bases at J, with 9 bases between the two ends. CDR1 is MRHNA, CDR2 SNTAGT, per germline. The CDR3 is made up of 15 amino acids.

This sequence joins TRBV28 and TRBJ1-2; D perhaps matches TRBD1 (6 bases). Trimming took 0 bases from V and 1 from J, leaving 9 bases between them. The CDR3 spans 15 residues. The germline V gene has CDR1 MDHEN and CDR2 SYDVKM. DNA for the CDR3: TGTGCCAGCAGTTTATGGACAGGTCGTAACTATGGCTACACCTTC. It yields the protein CASSLWTGRNYGYTF.

V and J are TRBV19 and TRBJ2-1; the match to TRBD2 covers 9 bases. CDR3 length equals 16 residues. Looked up from germline, CDR1 is LNHDA and CDR2 is SQIVND (reference sequence). V shed 3 bases, J shed 6 bases, and the junction held 9 bases outside the gene matches. For the CDR3, the DNA is TGTGCCAGTAGTATCGCGGGCGGGAGGGCCCTCAATGAGCAGTTCTTC. It specifies CASSIAGGRALNEQFF.

The chain links TRBV20-1 to TRBJ2-7; TRBD1 agrees at 8 bases. The germline CDR1 and CDR2 sequences are DFQATT and SNEGSKA (reference sequence). This CDR3 is built from 11 residues. With 4 bases clipped from V and 6 bases from J, the junction kept 2 bases outside the gene matches. CDR3 sequence (DNA): TGCAGTGCTAAGACAGGGGTCGAGCAGTACTTC. Its protein product is CSAKTGVEQYF.

In this sample, this clone turned up a few times. V usage is TRBV27 and J usage is TRBJ2-7; tentatively, D is TRBD1 or TRBD2 (5 bases each). This CDR3 is built from 14 residues. CDR1 is MNHEY, CDR2 SMNVEV, per germline (reference sequence). Trimming pared 3 bases from V and 2 bases from J, leaving 11 bases between. CDR3: CASSLGEGTYEQYF. The CDR3 DNA sequence: TGTGCCAGCAGTTTGGGCGAGGGGACCTACGAGCAGTACTTC.

V gene TRBV7-3 combines with J gene TRBJ2-7; 9 bases are shared with TRBD1. This CDR3 spans 15 amino acids. V shed 5 bases, J shed 2 bases, and the junction held 7 bases outside the gene matches. Per the germline V gene, CDR1 is SGHTA and CDR2 is FQGTGA. The CDR3 DNA reads as TGTGCCAGCAGCGCGGGACAGGGAATCCCCTACGAGCAGTACTTC. It encodes CASSAGQGIPYEQYF.

The gene calls are TRBV18 and TRBJ2-1; D is undetermined. The CDR3 runs 14 residues. V was shortened by 6 bases and J by 3 bases, with 12 bases between the two germline ends. Looked up from germline, CDR1 is KGHSH and CDR2 is LQKENI. The DNA of the CDR3 is TGTGCCAGCTCCCCGATATCAGGCTACAATGAGCAGTTCTTC. Translation: CASSPISGYNEQFF.

The chain recombines TRBV19 with TRBJ1-1, with D unresolved. Between the trimmed V and J ends, which lost 4 bases and 1 base, there was a span of 4 bases. CDR1 LNHDA and CDR2 SQIVND come from the germline V gene (reference sequence). This CDR3 region has 12 residues. The CDR3 is CASSRWNTEAFF. DNA of the CDR3: TGTGCCAGTAGTAGATGGAACACTGAAGCTTTCTTT.

This clone was counted once. The chain is built from TRBV7-3 and TRBJ2-1; no reliable D call. Germline V gives CDR1 SGHTA, CDR2 FQGTGA. The CDR3 sequence is 11 residues long. The V end lost 5 bases, the J end lost 5 bases, and 4 bases lay between the germline ends. The CDR3 DNA sequence: TGTGCCAGCAGCCTCCACAATGAGCAGTTCTTC. Translated, it gives CASSLHNEQFF.

This chain links TRBV19 with TRBJ2-6, with a weak D call TRBD1 (8 bases). V was trimmed by 9 bases and J by 2 bases, leaving 17 bases between them. Per germline, CDR1 LNHDA and CDR2 SQIVND (reference sequence). CDR3 size: 16 residues. The CDR3 DNA sequence: TGTGCCAGCGGGGAACAGGGGGGGACTGGGGCCAACGTCCTGACTTTC. It encodes CASGEQGGTGANVLTF. Variable domain in full (rest from reference TRBV19 and TRBJ2-6): DGGITQSPKYLFRKEGQNVTLSCEQNLNHDAMYWYRQDPGQGLRLIYYSQIVNDFQKGDIAEGYSVSREKKESFPLTVTSAQKNPTAFYLCASGEQGGTGANVLTFGAGSRLTVL.

The chain uses TRBV5-6 and TRBJ1-3; D gene unclear. V shed 4 bases and J shed 0 bases, with 14 bases lying between them. This CDR3 has 16 amino acids. Germline-derived CDR1 and CDR2 are SGHDT and YYEEEE. The CDR3 reads CASSPRQRSSGNTIYF. The CDR3 DNA follows: TGTGCCAGCAGCCCCCGTCAACGTAGCTCTGGAAACACCATATATTTT.

The chain is built from TRBV5-5 and TRBJ2-1; 9 bases are a match to TRBD2. CDR3 length equals 19 residues. With 4 bases clipped from V and 0 bases from J, the junction kept 14 bases outside the gene matches. CDR1 is SGHKS and CDR2 is YYEKEE in the germline V gene (reference sequence). The CDR3 protein is CASSTNPGLAGSSYNEQFF. CDR3 nucleotide sequence: TGTGCCAGCAGCACCAACCCTGGGCTAGCGGGAAGCTCCTACAATGAGCAGTTCTTC.

This rearrangement joins TRBV7-2 to TRBJ2-2; D not resolved. With 10 bases removed from V and 8 bases from J, the gap between germline ends came to 14 bases. This CDR3 has 12 residues. Germline V gene sequence: CDR1 SGHTA, CDR2 FQGNSA. Here the CDR3 reads CATMWATGELFF. The DNA of the CDR3 is TGTGCCACAATGTGGGCAACAGGGGAGCTGTTTTTT.

The genes are TRBV3-1 (or the pseudogene TRBV3-2) and TRBJ2-1; TRBD2 is a possible D gene (6 bases). Trimming removed 7 bases from V and 9 bases from J, with 19 bases in between. The CDR3 spans 14 residues. Germline V gene data show CDR1 as LGHDT and CDR2 as YNNKEL (reference sequence). The CDR3 nucleotides read TGTGCCAGCACCCGGGACTCCCCTCTTGGTGAGCAGTTCTTC. It codes for CASTRDSPLGEQFF.

This clone came up many times. The V and J genes are TRBV6-4 and TRBJ2-2; D ambiguous. CDR1 is MRHNA and CDR2 is SNTAGT in the germline V gene. This CDR3 region has 14 residues. V was pared by 4 bases and J by 1 base, with 7 bases between. The CDR3 sequence is CASSGEGNTGELFF. As DNA, the CDR3 is TGTGCCAGCAGTGGGGAAGGGAACACCGGGGAGCTGTTTTTT.

The CDR3 reads CASSQELRDNSPLHF. The CDR3 region has the DNA TGCGCCAGCAGCCAAGAGTTGCGGGACAATTCACCCCTCCACTTT. This chain joins TRBV4-3 and TRBJ1-6; perhaps TRBD1 as D (5 bases). Germline loops: CDR1 LGHNA, CDR2 YSLEER. The CDR3 loop spans 15 amino acids. V shed 0 bases and J shed 7 bases, with 10 bases lying between them.

The chain joins TRBV27 to TRBJ1-6; 8 positions agree with TRBD1. In germline, CDR1 is MNHEY, CDR2 SMNVEV (reference sequence). With 4 bases clipped from V and 7 bases from J, the junction kept 12 bases outside the gene matches. This CDR3 is 17 amino acids long. This CDR3 reads CASSSQGGAKGNSPLHF. In DNA, the CDR3 is TGTGCCAGCAGTTCACAGGGGGGGGCGAAGGGGAATTCACCCCTCCACTTT.

This rearrangement joins TRBV7-3 to TRBJ2-5; 10 bases are a match to TRBD1. CDR3 length: 13 residues. Germline V gives CDR1 SGHTA, CDR2 FQGTGA. V dropped 5 bases and J dropped 9; count of bases not matched to a gene: 6. In nucleotides, the CDR3 is TGTGCCAGCAGCCCGGACAGGGGGAGGGCCCAGTACTTC. As protein: CASSPDRGRAQYF.

The V and J genes are TRBV2 and TRBJ2-1, with D possibly matching TRBD2 (6 bases). V was clipped by 6 bases and J by 5 bases, with 14 bases between them. The germline V gene has CDR1 SNHLY and CDR2 FYNNEI. The CDR3 loop spans 14 amino acids. The CDR3 DNA reads as TGTGCCAGCAGCCCCGGGAGTCTTCACAATGAGCAGTTCTTC. Protein: CASSPGSLHNEQFF.

The rearrangement links TRBV7-9 to TRBJ2-7, with 8 bases aligning to TRBD1. V trimming: 11 bases; J trimming: 3 bases; junction bases outside the gene matches: 6. The CDR3 is 12 amino acids. CDR1 SEHNR and CDR2 FQNEAQ come from the germline V gene (reference sequence). CDR3 residues: CAGSRGLYEQYF. CDR3 coding DNA: TGTGCCGGATCCAGGGGGCTCTACGAGCAGTACTTC.

As concerns this clone: The junction shows a germline mismatch at one end, possibly a read error. The chain joins TRBV28 to TRBJ2-6, with 7 bases aligning to TRBD1. The CDR3 runs to 12 residues. In germline, CDR1 is MDHEN, CDR2 SYDVKM. CDR3 in amino acids: CASSPPTGLRAF. CDR3 nucleotides: TGTGCCAGCAGTCCTCCGACAGGGCTAAGGGCTTTC.

A note on this clone: The same CDR3 can be traced to other DNA sequences in this sample. The chain links TRBV6-2 or TRBV6-3 to TRBJ2-1, with D possibly matching TRBD2 (6 bases). Between the trimmed V and J ends, which lost 4 bases and 1 base, there was a span of 8 bases. The germline gives CDR1 MNHEY, CDR2 SVGEGT. The CDR3 length is 14 residues. The CDR3 spells CASSSRGSYNEQFF. In nucleotides, the CDR3 is TGTGCCAGCAGTTCTCGGGGGTCCTACAATGAGCAGTTCTTC.

The chain has TRBV27 and TRBJ2-5, with D perhaps TRBD2 (7 bases). Between the trimmed V and J ends, which lost 2 bases and 5 bases, there was a span of 18 bases. The CDR3 loop spans 16 amino acids. CDR1 is MNHEY, CDR2 SMNVEV, per germline (reference sequence). DNA of the CDR3: TGTGCCAGCAGTTTACGGCCCGGGGGGCTGGAGGAGACCCAGTACTTC. The encoded protein is CASSLRPGGLEETQYF.

V is TRBV7-2 and J is TRBJ2-1; tentative D call: TRBD1 (6 bases). CDR1 is SGHTA, CDR2 FQGNSA, per germline. The germline V and J ends were trimmed by 0 bases and 4 bases, with 10 bases remaining between them. CDR3 length: 15 residues. CDR3 DNA sequence: TGTGCCAGCAGCTTAGCCGGGACACCTTACAATGAGCAGTTCTTC. It codes for CASSLAGTPYNEQFF.

The rearrangement joins TRBV12-3 or TRBV12-4 to TRBJ2-7; D unresolved. This CDR3 has 11 amino acids. Trimming took 8 bases from V and 5 from J, leaving 10 bases between them. The CDR3 loop is CASGQYNEQYF. The DNA of the CDR3 is TGTGCCAGCGGTCAATACAACGAGCAGTACTTC.